This record concerns one T cell receptor beta chain sequence. As yet, its antigen is unknown. There are 16 residues in the CDR3. The ends lost 5 bases at V and 5 bases at J; junction bases unmatched: 10. Germline lookup yields CDR1 SNHLY and CDR2 FYNNEI. Each CDR3 protein gets one entry after TCRdb re-called the reads with MiXCR. The table includes fewer than 1,000,000 distinct CDR3 sequences, roughly a third detected once. This specimen comes from a study of T cell repertoires in cytomegalovirus infection. Study observations and caveats: Identification of carriers of CMV plus the relevant HLA was performed using cumulative public TCR beta family frequency. HLA-C-restricted, CMV-specific TCR beta clonotypes were dominant ex vivo.

The source was cultured CD8+ T cells from PBMCs, collected from culture after CMV antigen stimulation. The receptor was isolated from a human donor in good health (CMV status not recorded). Some clones in this sample may be carry-over from other donors' samples. V usage is TRBV2 and J usage is TRBJ1-4; TRBD1 agrees at 8 bases. In DNA form, the CDR3 reads TGTGCCAGCAGTTTTCAATCAGGGGGCGAAAATGAAAAACTGTTTTTT. Protein product: CASSFQSGGENEKLFF.